This TCR beta chain was found in a study of OX40 agonist ivuxolimab in advanced cancers. General study findings and limits: Antigen specificity was not determined for the expanded peripheral T cells. The study found that CD8+ T cells averaged more expanded clones than CD4+.

Any history of autoimmune disease or systemic immunosuppression disqualified patients. Of note for this clone: The antigen is not known.

Using immunoSEQ multiplex PCR, the repertoire was profiled, and TCRdb retains in-frame clones only, with some absent. Counted here are 40,000 to 60,000 clones, about 90% occurring once; the ten biggest clones make up roughly 3.4%. CDR1 is MDHEN, CDR2 SYDVKM, per germline. This CDR3 is 13 amino acids long. V lost 10 bases and J 9 bases, leaving 19 bases between the germline ends. This sequence originates from an adult with an advanced solid tumor such as melanoma, head and neck, liver or kidney cancer. Material: CD4+ or CD8+ T cells sorted from blood, obtained in a trial of the OX40 agonist ivuxolimab. The rearrangement uses TRBV28 and TRBJ2-1; D is possibly TRBD1 or TRBD2 (5 bases each). CDR3 bases: TGTGCCACCTACTTGGGACCCCGCGGTGAGCAGTTCTTC. It encodes CATYLGPRGEQFF. Drawing the rest from reference TRBV28 and TRBJ2-1, the complete variable domain is DVKVTQSSRYLVKRTGEKVFLECVQDMDHENMFWYRQDPGLGLRLIYFSYDVKMKEKGDIPEGYSVSREKKERFSLILESASTNQTSMYLCATYLGPRGEQFFGPGTRLTVL.